This T cell receptor (beta chain) originates from a study of cytomegalovirus exposure and HLA in healthy donors. General study results and limits: The majority of TCR sequences were rare, yet some public TCRs appeared in many donors.

The CDR3 is made up of 15 amino acids. Germline V gene data show CDR1 as MNHEY and CDR2 as SMNVEV (reference sequence). The trim removed 5 bases at V and 4 bases at J, leaving 7 bases unmatched. Here immunoSEQ multiplex PCR was the method, and the copy in TCRdb shows in-frame clones only, minus some. The sample includes 200,000 to 250,000 clones, roughly 87% seen only once; the top ten take about 12%. A remark on this clone: What it binds is unknown.

Material: PBMCs. The rearrangement joins TRBV27 to TRBJ1-2; 10 bases align to TRBD1. This receptor was taken from a man younger than 30 in good health and CMV-seropositive. The CDR3 bases are TGTGCCAGCAGTCCCCGGACAGGGGGTGGCTATGGCTACACCTTC. Translating gives CASSPRTGGGYGYTF.